What follows are 30 T cell receptor beta chains derived from one specimen sequenced in a study of Graves' ophthalmopathy and Graves' hyperthyroidism. The authors amplified TCR beta CDR3 regions from RNA transcripts. First-round RT-PCR with HTBI primers preceded a second-round multiplex PCR. From the multiplex PCR reads, TCRdb called clonotypes with MiXCR, one entry per CDR3 protein. The sample lists roughly 600,000 distinct CDR3 sequences; roughly 39% were seen once. Sequencing used peripheral blood or thyroid tissue (not recorded which). These receptors were taken from an adult man with Graves' hyperthyroidism.

The J gene is TRBJ1-5, the V gene TRBV24-1; maybe TRBD1 (5 bases). The CDR3 is made up of 19 amino acids. V dropped 3 bases and J dropped 0 bases, with 20 bases sitting between them. Germline loops: CDR1 KGHDR, CDR2 SFDVKD. The CDR3 is CATSDASGRGSGSNQPQHF. CDR3 coding DNA: TGTGCCACCAGTGATGCTAGCGGCCGGGGGTCGGGTAGCAATCAGCCCCAGCATTTT.

The sample holds many counts of this clonotype. The rearrangement links TRBV29-1 to TRBJ1-2; TRBD1 is a possible D gene (5 bases). Between the trimmed V and J ends, which lost 0 bases and 3 bases, there was a span of 14 bases. This CDR3 is built from 15 residues. Germline values: CDR1 SQVTM, CDR2 ANQGSEA. The CDR3, as DNA: TGCAGCGTTGAAGATTGGCAGGGTTCCGACTATGGCTACACCTTC. This codes for CSVEDWQGSDYGYTF.

The CDR3 spells CASNRFSGANVLTF. DNA of the CDR3: TGTGCCAGCAATAGGTTCTCAGGGGCCAACGTCCTGACTTTC. The chain couples TRBV28 to TRBJ2-6; D unresolved. CDR3 length: 14 amino acids. The germline V and J ends were trimmed by 7 bases and 4 bases, with 11 bases remaining between them. From germline, CDR1 is MDHEN and CDR2 SYDVKM.

This clonotype was recorded many times. The rearrangement links TRBV6-5 to TRBJ1-5, with TRBD1 as a possible D gene (5 bases). The ends were cut back, 9 bases at V and 4 bases at J, with 19 bases in the middle. The CDR3 consists of 15 residues. Germline assignment: CDR1 MNHEY and CDR2 SVGAGI. The CDR3 here is CARPKDPGWNQPQHF. The CDR3 DNA follows: TGTGCCAGGCCAAAAGATCCAGGGTGGAATCAGCCCCAGCATTTT.

This clonotype appeared a few times. The chain links TRBV6-5 to TRBJ1-1; D remains ambiguous. The V end was cut by 4 bases, the J end by 1 base, with 16 bases between. Germline V gene data show CDR1 as MNHEY and CDR2 as SVGAGI. The CDR3 is made up of 16 amino acids. Here the CDR3 DNA reads TGTGCCAGCAGTTTATCGGTCGCGGTCAGGAACACTGAAGCTTTCTTT. It encodes CASSLSVAVRNTEAFF.

In this sample, this clonotype turned up a few times. Written as DNA, the CDR3 is TGTGCCAGTAGGGAGACAGGAGGTACTGAAGCTTTCTTT. It yields the protein CASRETGGTEAFF. This chain joins TRBV19 and TRBJ1-1; a weak D match, TRBD1 (6 bases). The V and J ends lost 6 bases and 5 bases respectively, with 13 bases between them. Germline V lookup: CDR1 LNHDA, CDR2 SQIVND (reference sequence). CDR3 size: 13 residues.

The J gene is TRBJ1-4, the V gene TRBV6-2 or TRBV6-3, with D maybe TRBD1 (6 bases). V was clipped by 6 bases and J by 11 bases, with 19 bases between them. The CDR3 is 14 residues long. Germline V gene sequence: CDR1 MNHEY, CDR2 SVGEGT. The CDR3 sequence: CASSPPALGAKLFF. The CDR3 DNA reads TGTGCCAGCAGCCCCCCGGCCTTGGGGGCGAAACTGTTTTTT.

V is TRBV7-8 and J is TRBJ2-5; tentative D call: TRBD2 (6 bases). This CDR3 has 17 amino acids. V dropped 1 base and J dropped 0 bases, with 15 bases sitting between them. Germline CDR1 SGHVS, CDR2 FQNEAQ. DNA of the CDR3: TGTGCCAGCAGCTTAGTTATGGGGGGAGAACACCAAGAGACCCAGTACTTC. Protein product: CASSLVMGGEHQETQYF.

This clonotype was seen at least ten times. The chain joins TRBV12-3 or TRBV12-4 to TRBJ1-3; 9 positions agree with TRBD1. Trimming removed 7 bases from V and 9 bases from J; junction bases left unmatched: 7. The CDR3 loop spans 13 amino acids. The CDR3 region has the DNA TGTGCCAGCACCTTAGGACAGGGGTCCACCATATATTTT. Its translation is CASTLGQGSTIYF.

This clonotype was seen repeatedly, ten times or more. This chain links TRBV6-5 with TRBJ2-7; D gene unclear. CDR3 length: 13 residues. The V and J ends lost 4 bases and 0 bases respectively, with 7 bases between them. In germline, CDR1 is MNHEY, CDR2 SVGAGI. The CDR3 coding sequence is TGTGCCAGCAGTTCCCCTAGCTCCTACGAGCAGTACTTC. Protein sequence: CASSSPSSYEQYF.

CDR3 sequence reads: CASSWGAGYQETQYF. In DNA form, the CDR3 reads TGTGCCAGCAGCTGGGGAGCGGGGTACCAAGAGACCCAGTACTTC. The chain joins TRBV7-8 to TRBJ2-5; 7 nucleotides agree with TRBD2. The junction had 5 bases not matched to a gene; V was cut back by 4 bases and J by 0 bases. The CDR3 runs 15 residues. The germline gives CDR1 SGHVS, CDR2 FQNEAQ. The whole variable domain, filled in from reference TRBV7-8 and TRBJ2-5, reads GAGVSQSPRYKVAKRGQDVALRCDPISGHVSLFWYQQALGQGPEFLTYFQNEAQLDKSGLPSDRFFAERPEGSVSTLKIQRTQQEDSAVYLCASSWGAGYQETQYFGPGTRLLVL.

This clonotype has just one count. This clone may be a read error of a much larger clone one base away. The chain uses TRBV7-2 and TRBJ1-6, with TRBD1 matching 8 bases. In germline, CDR1 is SGHTA, CDR2 FQGNSA. This CDR3 has 16 amino acids. Trimming at V came to 6 bases and at J to 7 bases, leaving 11 bases not matched to a gene. The CDR3 reads CASSSPTDRVNSPLHF. The DNA of the CDR3 is TGTGCCAGCAGTTCCCCTACGGACAGGGTCAATTCACCCCTCCACTTT.

Turning to this clonotype: An end of the junction differs from the germline gene, which may be a read error. This rearrangement joins TRBV14 to TRBJ2-2; perhaps TRBD2 as D (5 bases). The CDR3 contains 14 residues. Germline CDR1 and CDR2: SGHDN and FVKESK. The CDR3, as DNA: TGTGCCAGCAGCCATCGACGTAACACCGGGGAGCTATTTTTT. Its protein is CASSHRRNTGELFF. Looking up the rest from reference TRBV14 and TRBJ2-2 gives the full variable domain: EAGVTQFPSHSVIEKGQTVTLRCDPISGHDNLYWYRRVMGKEIKFLLHFVKESKQDESGMPNNRFLAERTGGTYSTLKVQPAELEDSGVYFCASSHRRNTGELFFGEGSRLTVL.

This clonotype was picked up many times. V and J are TRBV20-1 and TRBJ1-5; 7 positions match TRBD1. The V and J ends lost 0 bases and 2 bases, in that order; junction bases with no gene match: 1. The CDR3 extends over 14 amino acids. Germline values: CDR1 DFQATT, CDR2 SNEGSKA (reference sequence). CDR3 sequence (DNA): TGCAGTGCTAGAGAGGGGACAGGCAATCAGCCCCAGCATTTT. Translation: CSAREGTGNQPQHF.

This clonotype was recorded at least ten times. The chain carries TRBV24-1 and TRBJ1-1, with TRBD1 matching over 9 bases. Germline assignment: CDR1 KGHDR and CDR2 SFDVKD. The CDR3 contains 17 residues. V trimming: 2 bases; J trimming: 8 bases; junction bases outside the gene matches: 14. CDR3 in amino acids: CATSDSAFGTGISEAFF. CDR3 DNA: TGTGCCACCAGTGATTCGGCGTTCGGGACAGGGATTTCGGAAGCTTTCTTT.

The rearrangement links TRBV12-3 or TRBV12-4 to TRBJ2-7; possibly TRBD1 for D (6 bases). The J call is uncertain, as TRBJ2-1 better fits the DNA end. The CDR3 runs to 13 residues. CDR3 residues: CASRQRDTNEQFF. The DNA for the CDR3 is TGTGCCAGCAGACAACGGGACACCAATGAGCAGTTCTTC.

To note about this clonotype: This CDR3 fails to terminate in the conserved phenylalanine or tryptophan, so it likely reflects a read error. The chain has TRBV7-2 and TRBJ1-5; D call uncertain. The germline gives CDR1 SGHTA, CDR2 FQGNSA. Trimming took off 1 base at V and 7 bases at J, with 11 bases between the two ends. The CDR3 length is 14 residues. The CDR3 is CASSLVGVQQPQHS. DNA for the CDR3: TGTGCCAGCAGCTTAGTCGGGGTGCAGCAGCCCCAGCATTCT.

Ten or more counts support this clonotype. This chain joins TRBV20-1 and TRBJ1-4, with 9 bases fitting TRBD1. This CDR3 region has 14 residues. V trimming: 2 bases; J trimming: 12 bases; junction bases outside the gene matches: 10. Germline values: CDR1 DFQATT, CDR2 SNEGSKA (reference sequence). CDR3: CSARPPGQGAELFF. The CDR3 DNA sequence: TGCAGTGCTAGACCCCCGGGACAGGGAGCGGAACTGTTTTTT.

In this sample, this clonotype turned up many times. The rearrangement joins TRBV7-2 to TRBJ1-6; the match to TRBD1 covers 10 bases. Germline lookup yields CDR1 SGHTA and CDR2 FQGNSA. V lost 5 bases and J lost 0; bases outside the gene matches: 4. CDR3 length equals 17 residues. CDR3 coding DNA: TGTGCCAGCAGCGTGACAGGGGGCGGCTCCTATAATTCACCCCTCCACTTT. Encoded protein: CASSVTGGGSYNSPLHF.

The chain has TRBV10-3 and TRBJ2-3; TRBD1 matches 10 bases. V shed 6 bases and J 5 bases; nucleotides not matched to a gene: 8. The CDR3 loop spans 15 amino acids. CDR1 is ENHRY and CDR2 is SYGVKD in the germline V gene. For the CDR3, the DNA is TGTGCCATCAGGAGAGGACAGGGGGAAGTAGATACGCAGTATTTT. Translated, it gives CAIRRGQGEVDTQYF.

The chain carries TRBV15 and TRBJ1-3; D call uncertain. Per the germline V gene, CDR1 is LNHNV and CDR2 is YYDKDF (reference sequence). Trimming removed 0 bases from V and 2 bases from J, with 8 bases in between. The length of the CDR3 is 15 residues. In nucleotides, the CDR3 is TGTGCCACCAGCAGAGATAGAGGGACTGGAAACACCATATATTTT. Protein product: CATSRDRGTGNTIYF.

With regard to this clonotype: In this CDR3 the conserved last residue, phenylalanine or tryptophan, is missing, so a read error is likely. The rearrangement links TRBV7-9 to TRBJ2-1, with D unclear. The CDR3 is made up of 16 amino acids. Germline assignment: CDR1 SEHNR and CDR2 FQNEAQ (reference sequence). V was trimmed by 2 bases and J by 2 bases, leaving 13 bases between them. The CDR3 is CASSLKGVSAYNEQFR. The CDR3 nucleotides are TGTGCCAGCAGCTTAAAAGGAGTGAGCGCCTACAATGAGCAGTTCAGA.

This clonotype has a single count. The rearrangement joins TRBV2 to TRBJ2-5; D is tentatively TRBD1 or TRBD2 (5 bases each). Germline V gives CDR1 SNHLY, CDR2 FYNNEI. This CDR3 spans 15 amino acids. Trimming removed 3 bases from V and 2 bases from J, with 13 bases in between. The CDR3, as DNA: TGTGCCAGCAGTGAGGGGGACGGATTTCAAGAGACCCAGTACTTC. It yields the protein CASSEGDGFQETQYF.

Of note for this clonotype: Possible read error: a much larger clone is one base away. The final CDR3 position lacks the conserved phenylalanine or tryptophan, pointing to a likely read error. The chain has TRBV7-8 and TRBJ1-2, with D hard to call. CDR3 length equals 13 residues. V dropped 5 bases and J dropped 4 bases, with 11 bases sitting between them. Germline CDR1 reads SGHVS; CDR2 reads FQNEAQ. As DNA, the CDR3 is TGTGCCAGCAGCCTAGACGGTCTCTATGGCTACACCCTC. This sequence encodes CASSLDGLYGYTL.

J is TRBJ2-1 and V is TRBV20-1; the D gene is possibly TRBD1 (5 bases). The V gene lost 3 bases and the J gene lost 3 bases, with 18 bases spanning the gap. This CDR3 has 16 residues. The V gene's germline CDR1 is DFQATT and CDR2 SNEGSKA (reference sequence). The CDR3 loop reads CSARVQGAPFYNEQFF. The DNA for the CDR3 is TGCAGTGCTAGGGTCCAAGGGGCCCCCTTCTACAATGAGCAGTTCTTC.

On this clonotype: The CDR3 does not close with the conserved phenylalanine or tryptophan, likely indicating a read error. The chain recombines TRBV4-2 with TRBJ1-2; D ambiguous. This CDR3 contains 11 residues. Germline V CDR1 and CDR2: LGHNA, YNFKEQ. CDR3 nucleotides: TGTGCCATCAGCGGCCATAGCGGCTACACCCTC. The encoded protein is CAISGHSGYTL.

Only a few counts were recorded for this clonotype. This chain uses TRBV30 with TRBJ2-7; TRBD1 aligns across 11 bases. CDR1 GTSNPN and CDR2 SVGIG come from the germline V gene (reference sequence). This CDR3 has 13 residues. The V and J ends lost 6 bases and 4 bases, in that order; junction bases with no gene match: 5. The CDR3 here is CACNRDRGYEQYF. Written as DNA, the CDR3 is TGTGCCTGCAACCGGGACAGGGGGTACGAGCAGTACTTC.

This clonotype has a count of ten or more. At one end the junction does not follow the germline gene, possibly because of a read error. V usage is TRBV7-2 and J usage is TRBJ2-7; 10 bases are a match to TRBD1. From germline, CDR1 is SGHTA and CDR2 FQGNSA. The CDR3 has 14 residues. CDR3 amino acids: CASGFGTGVSEQYF. The DNA for the CDR3 is TGTGCCAGCGGCTTTGGGACAGGGGTCTCCGAGCAGTACTTC.

In its sample, this clonotype was seen many times. The chain links TRBV9 to TRBJ1-1; TRBD1 matches 7 bases. V lost 2 bases to trimming and J lost 8 bases; unmatched junction nucleotides: 6. This CDR3 region has 13 residues. Germline loops: CDR1 SGDLS, CDR2 YYNGEE. CDR3 protein: CASSVTGATEAFF. CDR3 coding DNA: TGTGCCAGCAGCGTTACAGGGGCGACGGAAGCTTTCTTT.

V usage is TRBV9 and J usage is TRBJ2-7; 9 bases are shared with TRBD1. The CDR3 has 18 amino acids. V lost 4 bases and J lost 5; bases outside the gene matches: 19. Germline loops: CDR1 SGDLS, CDR2 YYNGEE. The CDR3 loop reads CASSFPRRGTGYGNEQYF. DNA for the CDR3: TGTGCCAGCAGCTTCCCACGGCGGGGGACAGGGTATGGGAACGAGCAGTACTTC.